This T cell receptor beta chain derives from a study of cytomegalovirus exposure and HLA in healthy donors. Germline lookup yields CDR1 SGHRS and CDR2 YFSETQ. V shed 3 bases and J 2 bases; nucleotides not matched to a gene: 4. The CDR3 length is 15 residues. 60 Vbeta and 13 Jbeta primers were used in PCR. Assay used: immunoSEQ multiplex PCR; TCRdb lists only in-frame clones, some missing. The specimen's table records about 140,000 clones. Sequencing was done on a sample of PBMCs. The TCR originated in a man aged 35-49 years in good health and CMV-seronegative. This chain joins TRBV5-1 and TRBJ2-1; 8 bases map to TRBD2. The CDR3 DNA reads TGCGCCAGCAGCTCCATAGCGGGACCCTACAATGAGCAGTTCTTC. Amino acid sequence: CASSSIAGPYNEQFF. Full variable domain (remainder filled in from reference TRBV5-1 and TRBJ2-1): KAGVTQTPRYLIKTRGQQVTLSCSPISGHRSVSWYQQTPGQGLQFLFEYFSETQRNKGNFPGRFSGRQFSNSRSEMNVSTLELGDSALYLCASSSIAGPYNEQFFGPGTRLTVL.